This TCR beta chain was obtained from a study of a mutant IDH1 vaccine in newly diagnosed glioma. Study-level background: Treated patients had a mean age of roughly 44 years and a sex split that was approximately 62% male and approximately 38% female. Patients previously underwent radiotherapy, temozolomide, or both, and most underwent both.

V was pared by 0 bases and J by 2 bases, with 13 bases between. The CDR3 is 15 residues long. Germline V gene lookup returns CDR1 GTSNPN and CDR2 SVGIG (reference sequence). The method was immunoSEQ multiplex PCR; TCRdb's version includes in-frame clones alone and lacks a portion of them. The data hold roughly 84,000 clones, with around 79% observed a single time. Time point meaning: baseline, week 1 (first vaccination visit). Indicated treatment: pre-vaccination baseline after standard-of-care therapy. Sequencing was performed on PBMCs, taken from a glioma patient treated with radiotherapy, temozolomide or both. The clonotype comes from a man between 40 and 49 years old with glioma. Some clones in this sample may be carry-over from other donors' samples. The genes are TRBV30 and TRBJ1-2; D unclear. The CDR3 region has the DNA TGTGCCTGGAGTGTAACGGGCAGGTTGAACTATGGCTACACCTTC. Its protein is CAWSVTGRLNYGYTF. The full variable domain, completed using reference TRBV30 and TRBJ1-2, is SQTIHQWPATLVQPVGSPLSLECTVEGTSNPNLYWYRQAAGRGLQLLFYSVGIGQISSEVPQNLSASRPQDRQFILSSKKLLLSDSGFYLCAWSVTGRLNYGYTFGSGTRLTVV.